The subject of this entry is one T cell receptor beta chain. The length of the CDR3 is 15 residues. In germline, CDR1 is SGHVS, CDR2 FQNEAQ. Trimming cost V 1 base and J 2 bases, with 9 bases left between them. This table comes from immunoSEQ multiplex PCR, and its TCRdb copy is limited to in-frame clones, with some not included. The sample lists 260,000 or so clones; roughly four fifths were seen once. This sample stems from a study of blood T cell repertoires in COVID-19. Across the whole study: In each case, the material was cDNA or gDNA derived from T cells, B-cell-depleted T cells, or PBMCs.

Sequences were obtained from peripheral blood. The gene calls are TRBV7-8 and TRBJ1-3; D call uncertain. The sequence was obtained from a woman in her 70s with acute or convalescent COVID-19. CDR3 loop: CASSLDGGTGNTIYF. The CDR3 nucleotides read TGTGCCAGCAGCTTAGATGGAGGTACTGGAAACACCATATATTTT.